This T cell receptor (beta chain) was captured by sequencing in a study of monozygotic twins with inflammatory bowel disease. Findings and caveats of the study: The existence of one strong signal or clonotype linked to IBD lacked support.

Per the germline V gene, CDR1 is MNHNY and CDR2 is SVGAGI (reference sequence). The CDR3 extends over 14 amino acids. Comment on this clonotype: The antigen is not known.

It was from whole blood, with no T cell sorting, that total RNA was isolated. Across eight separate reactions for each sample, cDNA was made. UMIs that included a 6-nucleotide sample barcode were added by template switching, which took place during cDNA synthesis. TCRdb re-called the 5' RACE reads and shows each CDR3 protein once, DNA omitted. The sample spans around 400,000 distinct CDR3 sequences; the ten largest clones claim 2.4%. The clonotype comes from a human donor with ulcerative colitis or Crohn's disease, or a healthy co-twin of an affected twin (not recorded which). Source material: blood. The gene calls are TRBV6-6 and TRBJ1-6; without DNA, the TCRdb call of TRBD1 cannot be checked. CDR3 protein: CASSRPDRNSPLHF.